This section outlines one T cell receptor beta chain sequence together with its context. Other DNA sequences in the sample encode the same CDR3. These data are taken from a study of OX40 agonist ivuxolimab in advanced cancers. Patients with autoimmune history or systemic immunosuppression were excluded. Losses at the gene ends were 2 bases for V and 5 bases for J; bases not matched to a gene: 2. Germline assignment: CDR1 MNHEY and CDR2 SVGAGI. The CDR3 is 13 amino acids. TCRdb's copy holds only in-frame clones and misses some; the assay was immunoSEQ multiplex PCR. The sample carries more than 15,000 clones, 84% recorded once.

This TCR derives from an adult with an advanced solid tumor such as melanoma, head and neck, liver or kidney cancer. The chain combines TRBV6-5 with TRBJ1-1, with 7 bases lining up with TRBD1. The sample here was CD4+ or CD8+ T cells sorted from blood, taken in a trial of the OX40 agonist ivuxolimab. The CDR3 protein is CASSYQGGTEAFF. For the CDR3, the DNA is TGTGCCAGCAGTTACCAGGGGGGTACTGAAGCTTTCTTT.